This T cell receptor beta chain was recorded in a study of technical replicates of blood from a few donors. Produced via immunoSEQ multiplex PCR; TCRdb's table is partial and in-frame only. Among fewer than 100,000 clones listed, around 96% were seen once. V lost 5 bases to trimming and J lost 0 bases; unmatched junction nucleotides: 4. The CDR3 covers 14 residues. CDR1 is SEHNR and CDR2 is FQNEAQ in the germline V gene (reference sequence). This TCR derives from a human donor in good health. Sequenced input: T cells isolated from PBMCs. V and J are TRBV7-9 and TRBJ2-7; 7 bases fit TRBD1. The DNA for the CDR3 is TGTGCCAGCAGCGCCAGGGACAGCTCCTACGAGCAGTACTTC. Its protein product is CASSARDSSYEQYF.